Listed here is a single T cell receptor beta chain. Its antigen is still unknown. While the first cohort had around 700 subjects, the donors belonged to the separate validation cohort of roughly 130 subjects. These data come from a study of cytomegalovirus exposure and HLA in healthy donors. Study-level information: It was reported in a later analysis that the approximately 120 validation repertoires used the same platform as the approximately 650 first-cohort repertoires. Findings of the study overall: The study flagged roughly 160 TCR beta chains as cytomegalovirus-associated. Many donors carried some public TCRs, although rarity characterized most TCR sequences.

The length of the CDR3 is 15 residues. Per germline, CDR1 SGHTA and CDR2 FQGNSA. V shed 2 bases and J 4 bases; nucleotides not matched to a gene: 4. Here immunoSEQ multiplex PCR was the method, and the copy in TCRdb shows in-frame clones only, minus some. The sample lists around 250,000 clones, almost 90% occurring once. The gene calls are TRBV7-2 and TRBJ2-1; 8 nucleotides agree with TRBD2. The sequence was obtained from a woman under 30 in good health and CMV-seronegative. The sequenced sample was PBMCs. CDR3 residues: CASSLWAGGYNEQFF. CDR3 DNA sequence: TGTGCCAGCAGCTTATGGGCGGGGGGTTACAATGAGCAGTTCTTC.